The rows below give T cell receptor beta chains drawn from one sample of a study of blood T cell repertoires in COVID-19. Assay used: immunoSEQ multiplex PCR; TCRdb lists only in-frame clones, some missing. The sample holds 60,000 to 70,000 clones, around 85% seen once. Sequenced: peripheral blood. These receptors were obtained from a man aged 35 to 55 with COVID-19, enrolled during active disease. Each CDR3 is given with its conserved first and last residue. A D gene is named only where the DNA matches it firmly. Clone size, where shown, is once, few, many, or a class for clones that have expanded.

d_call	v_call	clone_size	cdr3_length	j_call	cdr3_nt	cdr3_aa
TRBD2	TRBV7-9	once	15	TRBJ2-5	TGTGCCAGCAGCTTAGGACTAGCGCCCAGCGAGACCCAGTACTTC	CASSLGLAPSETQYF
TRBD2	TRBV29-1	NA	14	TRBJ2-3	TGCAGCGTTGGCTCGGGGGGGGATGGAGATACGCAGTATTTT	CSVGSGGDGDTQYF
NA	TRBV3-1/TRBV3-2	NA	13	TRBJ1-2	TGTGCCAGCAGCCAGGACAAAGTATATGGCTACACCTTC	CASSQDKVYGYTF
NA	TRBV2	NA	15	TRBJ2-1	TGTGCCAGCAGTGATGCGGGGTTGTCCTACAATGAGCAGTTCTTC	CASSDAGLSYNEQFF
NA	TRBV4-2	NA	14	TRBJ1-4	TGTGCCAGCAGCCCTCGGGGAGGTAATGAAAAACTGTTTTTT	CASSPRGGNEKLFF
NA	TRBV18	NA	13	TRBJ1-1	TGTGCCACCCGAACAGGGACCGACACTGAAGCTTTCTTT	CATRTGTDTEAFF
NA	TRBV13	few	14	TRBJ2-2	TGTGCCAGCAGACTGGGCTCTATCACCGGGGAGCTGTTTTTT	CASRLGSITGELFF
TRBD1	TRBV5-1	NA	13	TRBJ2-7	TGCGCCAGCAGCTGGAGGGACAGGGAAGGGCAGTACTTC	CASSWRDREGQYF
NA	TRBV10-3	NA	13	TRBJ1-1	TGTGCCATCTGTCGCGAGAGGAACACTGAAGCTTTCTTT	CAICRERNTEAFF
NA	TRBV9	NA	14	TRBJ1-1	TGTGCCAGCAGCGTAGGCTGGGGGAGGACTGAAGCTTTCTTT	CASSVGWGRTEAFF
NA	TRBV19	NA	11	TRBJ1-1	TGTGCCAGTAGTATTAGGGGTGAAGCTTTCTTT	CASSIRGEAFF
TRBD2	TRBV5-4	NA	16	TRBJ2-4	TGTGCCAGCAGCCCAGGGACTACTATAGCCAAAAACATTCAGTACTTC	CASSPGTTIAKNIQYF
TRBD2	TRBV5-1	NA	16	TRBJ2-3	TGCGCCAGCAGCAGAGATAGCGGGGGGGCCACAGATACGCAGTATTTT	CASSRDSGGATDTQYF
NA	TRBV5-1	NA	16	TRBJ1-3	TGCGCCAGCAGCTCTTTCGGAGGCCAGGCCGGAAACACCATATATTTT	CASSSFGGQAGNTIYF
TRBD1	TRBV6-5	NA	14	TRBJ2-7	TGTGCCAGCAGTTACGGGACAGGCGGCTACGAGCAGTACTTC	CASSYGTGGYEQYF
NA	TRBV30	NA	16	TRBJ2-5	TGTGCCTGGAGTGTACGGGGTACGAGGGGGCAAGAGACCCAGTACTTC	CAWSVRGTRGQETQYF
NA	TRBV5-6	NA	13	TRBJ2-4	TGTGCCAGCAGCCCGGAGGGGTGGGCCAGTTGTTACTTC	CASSPEGWASCYF
NA	TRBV5-4	few	14	TRBJ1-6	TGTGCCAGCAGCTTCGGGCAGGGAAATTCACCCCTCCACTTT	CASSFGQGNSPLHF
TRBD2	TRBV30	NA	18	TRBJ2-7	TGTGCCTGGAGTGGGTACCTTAGCGGGAGAGCCTTCGCCTACGAGCAGTACTTC	CAWSGYLSGRAFAYEQYF
NA	TRBV7-2	NA	17	TRBJ2-2	TGTGCCAGCAGCCCCCCACGCCGGGGGTCGAACACCGGGGAGCTGTTTTTT	CASSPPRRGSNTGELFF
TRBD2	TRBV28	NA	16	TRBJ2-3	TGTGCCAGCAGTTTCCTAGCGGGGGGAAGCACAGATACGCAGTATTTT	CASSFLAGGSTDTQYF
NA	TRBV3-1/TRBV3-2	NA	15	TRBJ2-7	TGTGCCAGCAGCCAAGATTCTAGGGGAGGCTACGAGCAGTACTTC	CASSQDSRGGYEQYF
TRBD2	TRBV3-1/TRBV3-2	NA	16	TRBJ2-1	TGTGCCAGCAGCCTATCGGGGGGTTCTGCCTACAATGAGCAGTTCTTC	CASSLSGGSAYNEQFF
TRBD1	TRBV5-4	NA	15	TRBJ1-2	TGTGCCAGCAGCTTAGGGACAGGGGGCGACTATGGCTACACCTTC	CASSLGTGGDYGYTF
TRBD1	TRBV30	NA	13	TRBJ1-6	TGTGCCTGGAGTCCCTGGACAGGAGAACCCCTCCACTTT	CAWSPWTGEPLHF
TRBD1	TRBV18	NA	13	TRBJ1-2	TGTGCCAGCTCGCCCGACAGGGACTATGGCTACACCTTC	CASSPDRDYGYTF
NA	TRBV5-1	NA	15	TRBJ2-1	TGCGCCAGCAGCATACTAAACCCGGAAACCAATGAGCAGTTCTTC	CASSILNPETNEQFF
TRBD1	TRBV19	once	15	TRBJ1-4	TGTGCCAGTAGTGTTGGGACAGACCTAAATGAAAAACTGTTTTTT	CASSVGTDLNEKLFF
NA	TRBV6-5	NA	14	TRBJ1-2	TGTGCCACCGAGCATAAACCTCTTTTCGATGGCTACACCTTC	CATEHKPLFDGYTF
NA	TRBV18	NA	14	TRBJ2-3	TGTGCCAGCTCACCGGCTAGCCGGACAGATACGCAGTATTTT	CASSPASRTDTQYF
NA	TRBV9	NA	16	TRBJ2-2	TGTGCCAGCAGCGTAAGTGGCGGTGAGAACACCGGGGAGCTGTTTTTT	CASSVSGGENTGELFF
NA	TRBV2	NA	14	TRBJ2-4	TGTGCCAGCGGGGGCAAATTAGCCAAAAACATTCAGTACTTC	CASGGKLAKNIQYF
NA	TRBV5-1	NA	15	TRBJ2-3	TGCGCCAGCAGCTTGACAGGGGAGGGCACAGATACGCAGTATTTT	CASSLTGEGTDTQYF
TRBD2	TRBV3-1/TRBV3-2	NA	18	TRBJ2-7	TGTGCCAGCAGCCAAGCTGGGTCGGCGGGGGGTCCCCCTGGGGAGCAGTACTTC	CASSQAGSAGGPPGEQYF
TRBD1	TRBV18	NA	16	TRBJ2-5	TGTGCCAGCTCACCTTTCCGGGACAGGGGGCAGGAGACCCAGTACTTC	CASSPFRDRGQETQYF
NA	TRBV5-1	NA	14	TRBJ2-3	TGCGCCAGCAGCTTGGGGACTAACACAGATACGCAGTATTTT	CASSLGTNTDTQYF
NA	TRBV5-1	NA	13	TRBJ2-1	TGCGCCAGCAGCTTGGGTAGCTCCGATGAGCAGTTCTTC	CASSLGSSDEQFF
NA	TRBV7-9	NA	14	TRBJ1-1	TGTGCCAGCAGCTTAAGGGGGAGGGACACTGAAGCTTTCTTT	CASSLRGRDTEAFF
NA	TRBV6-5	NA	15	TRBJ1-6	TGTGCCAGCAGCTACGGGGGGAAGGGTGATTCACCCCTCCACTTT	CASSYGGKGDSPLHF
NA	TRBV30	NA	16	TRBJ2-2	TGTGCCTGGATCTCCGGGACTCAGGGAGGCACCGGGGAGCTGTTTTTT	CAWISGTQGGTGELFF
NA	TRBV7-2	NA	14	TRBJ1-1	TGTGCCAGCAGCTTAGGCGGTTTCGGGACTGAAGCTTTCTTT	CASSLGGFGTEAFF
NA	TRBV19	few	12	TRBJ1-1	TGTGCCAGTAACCTTCGGGACACCGAAGCTTTCTTT	CASNLRDTEAFF
NA	TRBV18	NA	15	TRBJ2-5	TGTGCCAGCTCACCACCGAGAGGCCCTCAGGAGACCCAGTACTTC	CASSPPRGPQETQYF
TRBD1	TRBV6-1	NA	15	TRBJ2-5	TGTGCCAGCAGTGAGGGGACAGGGGACGAGGAGACCCAGTACTTC	CASSEGTGDEETQYF
TRBD1	TRBV27	NA	17	TRBJ2-1	TGTGCCAGCAGACCAACGTTTAAGGGACAGTGGGACAATGAGCAGTTCTTC	CASRPTFKGQWDNEQFF
NA	TRBV5-1	NA	16	TRBJ1-4	TGCGCCAGCAGCTTGGGACAGTCGGGACTTAATGAAAAACTGTTTTTT	CASSLGQSGLNEKLFF
NA	TRBV29-1	NA	14	TRBJ2-1	TGCAGCGTTGGGGGCTACAGCAAAGGTAATGAGCAGTTCTTC	CSVGGYSKGNEQFF
TRBD1	TRBV5-1	NA	16	TRBJ2-2	TGCGCCAGCAGCTTGGGCCGGGGACAGAAAACCGGGGAGCTGTTTTTT	CASSLGRGQKTGELFF
NA	TRBV4-2	NA	14	TRBJ2-7	TGTGCCAGCAGCCAAGAGCGCCGCTCCTACGAGCAGTACTTC	CASSQERRSYEQYF
TRBD1	TRBV19	NA	15	TRBJ2-1	TGTGCCAGTAGGAGATCGACAGGGTCCTACAATGAGCAGTTCTTC	CASRRSTGSYNEQFF
TRBD1	TRBV12-3/TRBV12-4	NA	13	TRBJ2-1	TGTGCCAGCAGCCGGGACAGCTACAATGAGCAGTTCTTC	CASSRDSYNEQFF
TRBD1	TRBV6-5	NA	13	TRBJ1-6	TGTGCCGGCCGGGACAGGGGAGATTCACCCCTCCACTTT	CAGRDRGDSPLHF